The 17 T cell receptor beta chains below all came from one sample that was sequenced in a study of blood T cells in healthy people across ages (dated by TCRdb to 2013 to 2016). The receptor library was made with 5' RACE. Sequencing was performed on an Illumina HiSeq 2500. A second PCR of about 6 to 11 cycles was performed with a sample-barcoded 5' primer and a J-beta primer mix. Through fastp at Q25 and MiXCR, TCRdb rebuilt clones from the public reads, retaining in-frame beta chains. One record per CDR3 amino acid sequence lists the most common genes and DNA. The sample table holds 800,000 or so distinct CDR3 sequences, of which 62% were seen once. The ten biggest clones cover 25% to 30% of the sample. Sequencing input: blood. Every receptor here comes from a man aged 25 to 40 in good health.

CDR3 bases: TGTGCCAGCAGTTTCGGGGGGCAGAATGAGCAGTTCTTC. This translates into CASSFGGQNEQFF. V and J are TRBV6-5 and TRBJ2-1; a possible D gene is TRBD2 (7 bases). The CDR3 loop spans 13 amino acids. Deletions cut 4 bases from V and 7 bases from J, with 11 bases between. CDR1 and CDR2 (germline): MNHEY, SVGAGI.

In its sample, this clonotype was seen a few times. The chain couples TRBV12-3 or TRBV12-4 to TRBJ2-1; the D call may be TRBD1 or TRBD2 (6 bases each). This CDR3 region has 14 residues. V gave up 5 bases and J gave up 3 bases, with 11 bases separating them. The CDR3: CASSRGDGYNEQFF. In nucleotides, the CDR3 is TGTGCCAGCAGTAGGGGGGATGGCTACAATGAGCAGTTCTTC.

This clonotype came up a few times. V usage is TRBV6-1 and J usage is TRBJ2-7; D uncertain. Between the trimmed V and J ends, which lost 7 bases and 3 bases, there was a span of 13 bases. This CDR3 spans 13 amino acids. The germline V gene has CDR1 MNHNS and CDR2 SASEGT. The CDR3 sequence is CASTTAQGYEQYF. The CDR3 nucleotides read TGTGCCAGCACTACAGCTCAAGGCTACGAGCAGTACTTC.

This clonotype occurred once. At one boundary the junction diverges from the germline segment, which might be a read error. The rearrangement joins TRBV5-6 to TRBJ2-3; D gene ambiguous. Germline values: CDR1 SGHDT, CDR2 YYEEEE. The CDR3 has 17 residues. The CDR3 coding sequence is TGTGCCAGCAACTTGAAAAGGCTGGCTAAGGGCACAGATACGCAGTATTTT. Translating gives CASNLKRLAKGTDTQYF. The complete variable domain, with remaining parts taken from reference TRBV5-6 and TRBJ2-3, reads DAGVTQSPTHLIKTRGQQVTLRCSPKSGHDTVSWYQQALGQGPQFIFQYYEEEERQRGNFPDRFSGHQFPNYSSELNVNALLLGDSALYLCASNLKRLAKGTDTQYFGPGTRLTVL.

This clonotype was observed a few times. The V call is TRBV7-2, the J call TRBJ1-2; D may be TRBD1 (6 bases). V gave up 1 base and J gave up 4 bases, with 10 bases separating them. The germline V gene has CDR1 SGHTA and CDR2 FQGNSA. CDR3 length equals 14 residues. The CDR3 loop is CASSLVGQPYGYTF. The CDR3 DNA sequence: TGTGCCAGCAGCTTAGTCGGACAGCCCTATGGCTACACCTTC.

J is TRBJ2-3 and V is TRBV4-3; no reliable D call. Trimming took 0 bases from V and 0 from J, leaving 13 bases between them. The germline CDR1 and CDR2 sequences are LGHNA and YSLEER. The CDR3 loop spans 17 amino acids. The CDR3 loop is CASSQEYSRTSTDTQYF. In nucleotides, the CDR3 is TGCGCCAGCAGCCAAGAGTATTCTAGGACCAGCACAGATACGCAGTATTTT.

This clonotype was observed a few times. The chain joins TRBV13 to TRBJ2-7, with no clear D. V lost 4 bases, J lost 0 bases, and 10 bases lay in between. The CDR3 sequence is 14 residues long. Germline V lookup: CDR1 PRHDT, CDR2 FYEKMQ (reference sequence). For the CDR3, the DNA is TGTGCCAGCAGCTCCCCCTATGTCTCCTACGAGCAGTACTTC. This sequence encodes CASSSPYVSYEQYF.

This clonotype was seen a handful of times. The rearrangement joins TRBV2 to TRBJ2-4, with 10 bases lining up with TRBD1. CDR3 length: 13 residues. Germline loops: CDR1 SNHLY, CDR2 FYNNEI. Trimming took 8 bases from V and 7 from J; bases not matched to a gene: 5. The CDR3 sequence is CASGGQGLNIQYF. Here the CDR3 DNA reads TGTGCCAGCGGGGGACAGGGGTTGAACATTCAGTACTTC.

The chain has TRBV4-3 and TRBJ2-5; D not certain. The tail of the sequence fits TRBJ2-7 better, so the J call may be wrong. The CDR3 sequence is 14 residues long. Germline-derived CDR1 and CDR2 are LGHNA and YSLEER. The CDR3 DNA is TGCGCCAGCAGCCAAGATTCAGAAAATTACGAGCAGTACTTC. It specifies CASSQDSENYEQYF.

J is TRBJ1-4 and V is TRBV2; no clear D. This CDR3 contains 12 residues. V was cut by 3 bases and J by 8 bases, with 7 bases left in between. Germline lookup yields CDR1 SNHLY and CDR2 FYNNEI. CDR3 region: CASSEVDEKLFF. The DNA of the CDR3 is TGTGCCAGCAGTGAGGTGGACGAAAAACTGTTTTTT.

The rearrangement links TRBV5-6 to TRBJ2-3; tentatively, D is TRBD2 (6 bases). V was clipped by 4 bases and J by 2 bases, with 11 bases between them. The CDR3 has 14 amino acids. In germline, CDR1 is SGHDT, CDR2 YYEEEE. The chain's CDR3 is CASSQGLPTDTQYF. The CDR3 DNA sequence: TGTGCCAGCAGCCAGGGACTGCCCACAGATACGCAGTATTTT.

The J gene is TRBJ1-6, the V gene TRBV20-1, with a possible D match to TRBD1 (6 bases). Germline CDR1 and CDR2: DFQATT and SNEGSKA (reference sequence). V lost 6 bases, J lost 0 bases, and 12 bases lay in between. The CDR3 totals 15 residues. The CDR3 coding sequence is TGCAGTGCCCTAGGACAGAGCTCCTATAATTCACCCCTCCACTTT. This translates into CSALGQSSYNSPLHF.

The rearrangement joins TRBV2 to TRBJ1-1, with 7 positions matching TRBD1. With V trimmed by 6 bases and J by 0 bases, 13 bases remained unmatched. Germline V gene sequence: CDR1 SNHLY, CDR2 FYNNEI. The CDR3 extends over 17 amino acids. CDR3 nucleotides: TGTGCCAGCAGGGCAGACAGGGTCCAAGACATGAACACTGAAGCTTTCTTT. This sequence encodes CASRADRVQDMNTEAFF. The variable domain in full, completed from reference TRBV2 and TRBJ1-1, reads EPEVTQTPSHQVTQMGQEVILRCVPISNHLYFYWYRQILGQKVEFLVSFYNNEISEKSEIFDDQFSVERPDGSNFTLKIRSTKLEDSAMYFCASRADRVQDMNTEAFFGQGTRLTVV.

The rearrangement uses TRBV20-1 and TRBJ1-5, with D tentatively TRBD1 (5 bases). This CDR3 comprises 15 residues. CDR1 is DFQATT and CDR2 is SNEGSKA in the germline V gene (reference sequence). The germline V and J ends were trimmed by 3 bases and 0 bases, with 12 bases remaining between them. CDR3 nucleotides: TGCAGTGCTAGCGGGACGGGGTATAGCAATCAGCCCCAGCATTTT. Translating gives CSASGTGYSNQPQHF.

The chain employs TRBV20-1 and TRBJ1-1, with D possibly TRBD1 on 5 matching bases. CDR1 is DFQATT and CDR2 is SNEGSKA in the germline V gene (reference sequence). Trimming removed 2 bases at V and 0 bases at J, with 22 bases between. This CDR3 region has 18 residues. The CDR3 nucleotides are TGCAGTGCTAGACAAAGAAATCAGGGCCCCTACATGAACACTGAAGCTTTCTTT. The encoded protein is CSARQRNQGPYMNTEAFF.

Note on this clonotype: The junction differs from germline at one of its ends, possibly a read error. This chain uses TRBV7-3 with TRBJ2-5; D possibly corresponds to TRBD2 (5 bases). The germline CDR1 and CDR2 sequences are SGHTA and FQGTGA. The CDR3 runs to 14 residues. This CDR3 is CASSYGLFGETPYF. CDR3 bases: TGTGCCAGCAGCTACGGCCTCTTCGGGGAGACCCCGTACTTC.

For the CDR3, the DNA is TGCAGCGCCGCCATAACCCGGGACACAGACAATGAGCAGTTCTTC. Protein sequence: CSAAITRDTDNEQFF. V and J are TRBV29-1 and TRBJ2-1, with D possibly TRBD1 on 6 matching bases. V gave up 7 bases and J gave up 5 bases, with 21 bases separating them. Germline V gives CDR1 SQVTM, CDR2 ANQGSEA. The CDR3 sequence is 15 residues long.